This T cell receptor beta chain originates from a study of T-cell reconstitution after alpha-beta-depleted transplantation in children (dated by TCRdb to the mid-2010s). For the wider study: The study quantitatively tracked T-cell immune reconstitution after TCRalphabeta/CD19-depleted allogeneic hematopoietic cell transplantation in children using TCR repertoire profiling.

The library was produced with PCR. Sequencing used an Illumina HiSeq 2500. To normalize quantification of the TCRbeta repertoire, the TCR libraries were built with molecular barcoding that relied on unique molecular identifiers. TCRdb trimmed the raw reads at Q25, called clones with MiXCR and kept productive beta chains. When rows share a CDR3 protein, they turn into one entry using the most common DNA and genes. The sample yields hundreds of thousands of distinct CDR3 sequences; around 9.9% were counted once. The ten biggest clones cover approximately 30% of the sample. The treatment or condition label, as the study defines it: allogeneic hematopoietic cell transplantation with graft depleted of TCRalphabeta T cells and CD19 B cells. The transplant recipients were children given TCRalphabeta/CD19-depleted allogeneic hematopoietic cell grafts. V is cut by 5 bases and J by 1 base, and the space between the germline ends is 20 bases. The CDR3 has 17 amino acids, counting the end cysteine and phenylalanine. Solely the CDR3 DNA is kept, with 51 bases framed from the first base. As encoded in the germline V gene, CDR1 is SGHAT while CDR2 is FQNNGV.

The investigation overall reported the following: Hyperexpanded clone frequencies declined over subsequent months; after one year, T-cell counts and TCRbeta diversity were mostly attributed to newly produced T cells. The apparently early alphabetaT-cell count recovery about two months after transplant was reportedly dependent on only several hundred rapidly expanded clones derived from non-depleted graft cells. In some patients, the high TCRbeta diversity seen at day 60 was put down to recipient T cells and intrathymic progenitors that had survived conditioning.

A note on this clonotype: Which antigen it targets is not known. No much larger clone is present one base from it, and per-base qualities are unavailable.

The source is a child younger than two with acute myeloid leukemia, due to receive a stem cell transplant. This receptor chain uses TRBV11-2 and TRBJ1-1; tentative D gene TRBD1, with 5 bases matching. The material was PBMCs, obtained before TCRalphabeta/CD19-depleted stem cell transplant. The nucleotide sequence is TGTGCCAGCAGCCAAACTCTCGCAGGGAGGGAGAACACTGAAGCTTTCTTT. It translates to CASSQTLAGRENTEAFF.